What follows are 24 T cell receptor beta chains derived from one specimen sequenced in a study of T cell repertoires in cytomegalovirus infection. Their specific antigens are unknown. Using its own MiXCR run on the reads, TCRdb lists one record per CDR3 protein. Counted here are hundreds of thousands of distinct CDR3 sequences, approximately 33% occurring once; the ten biggest clones make up 15% to 20%. The sample was cultured PBMCs, taken from culture after CMV antigen stimulation. The receptor source for this set is a human donor in good health (CMV status not recorded). Some clones in this sample may be carry-over from other donors' samples.

This clonotype was found a few times. V and J are TRBV6-2 or TRBV6-3 and TRBJ2-7; a possible D gene is TRBD1 (6 bases). Trimming took 3 bases from V and 3 from J, leaving 18 bases between them. Germline V gene sequence: CDR1 MNHEY, CDR2 SVGEGT. The CDR3 extends over 16 amino acids. The CDR3, as DNA: TGTGCCAGCAGTTATCTCGACGGGACAATCATCTACGAGCAGTACTTC. Protein: CASSYLDGTIIYEQYF.

The genes are TRBV6-5 and TRBJ1-4, with D maybe TRBD1 (5 bases). Germline loops: CDR1 MNHEY, CDR2 SVGAGI. V gave up 0 bases and J gave up 10 bases, with 15 bases separating them. The CDR3 length is 15 residues. CDR3 sequence: CASSYSSGRGGKLFF. As DNA, the CDR3 is TGTGCCAGCAGTTACTCCTCGGGGCGCGGAGGAAAACTGTTTTTT.

This clonotype was detected many times. The rearrangement links TRBV7-2 to TRBJ1-6; D is unclear. CDR3 length equals 16 residues. V was trimmed by 3 bases and J by 8 bases, leaving 17 bases between them. In germline, CDR1 is SGHTA, CDR2 FQGNSA. As DNA, the CDR3 is TGTGCCAGCAGCTTGGCCTGGAGCCAGGTTTATTCACCCCTCCACTTT. Amino acids: CASSLAWSQVYSPLHF.

The CDR3 coding sequence is TGCAGCGTTGAGCATCGGCAGGGAAGCGCTGAAGCTTTCTTT. Translating it yields CSVEHRQGSAEAFF. This rearrangement joins TRBV29-1 to TRBJ1-1; D may be TRBD1 (5 bases). The CDR3 spans 14 residues. The germline V gene encodes CDR1 SQVTM and CDR2 ANQGSEA. V gave up 3 bases and J gave up 6 bases, with 17 bases separating them.

The J gene is TRBJ2-1, the V gene TRBV7-4, with 13 bases identical to TRBD2. V trimming: 5 bases; J trimming: 9 bases; junction bases outside the gene matches: 7. Germline V gives CDR1 SGHVT, CDR2 SQSDAQ. The CDR3 runs to 15 residues. For the CDR3, the DNA is TGTGCCAGCAGCAAAACTAGCGGGGGGGCCGTTGAGCAGTTCTTC. Translating it yields CASSKTSGGAVEQFF.

This chain links TRBV20-1 with TRBJ1-2; D gene ambiguous. CDR3 length equals 17 residues. Per the germline V gene, CDR1 is DFQATT and CDR2 is SNEGSKA (reference sequence). Trimming left V 1 base short and J 4 bases short, with 22 bases between. CDR3 residues: CSARGPPIHQRGYGYTF. DNA of the CDR3: TGCAGTGCTAGAGGTCCACCGATTCACCAGCGCGGCTATGGCTACACCTTC.

CDR3 nucleotide sequence: TGTGCCAGCAGCCCTCTACTTTATAGCAGTGATTCACCCCTCCACTTT. Protein sequence: CASSPLLYSSDSPLHF. The V call is TRBV11-2, the J call TRBJ1-6, with D unclear. From germline, CDR1 is SGHAT and CDR2 FQNNGV. Trimming pared 5 bases from V and 8 bases from J, leaving 19 bases between. The CDR3 totals 16 residues.

This chain links TRBV2 with TRBJ1-6, with D unresolved. The CDR3 covers 17 residues. Trimming took 5 bases from V and 0 from J, leaving 14 bases between them. Germline CDR1 SNHLY, CDR2 FYNNEI. The CDR3 sequence is CASSPRSGSSYNSPLHF. The CDR3 nucleotides read TGTGCCAGCAGTCCCCGGTCGGGGAGCTCCTATAATTCACCCCTCCACTTT.

Comments on this clonotype: This may come from a read error, since a much larger clone is one base off. This chain connects TRBV7-9 to TRBJ1-5, with D possibly TRBD1 on 6 matching bases. The length of the CDR3 is 13 residues. Trimming cost V 3 bases and J 6 bases, with 9 bases left between them. The germline CDR1 and CDR2 sequences are SEHNR and FQNEAQ (reference sequence). The CDR3 here is CASSFQGSQPQHF. The DNA for the CDR3 is TGTGCCAGCAGCTTCCAGGGGAGTCAGCCCCAGCATTTT.

A note on this clonotype: A much larger clone sits a single nucleotide away, making a read error possible. The chain is built from TRBV12-3 or TRBV12-4 and TRBJ2-7; D is perhaps TRBD2 (6 bases). The CDR3 is made up of 13 amino acids. CDR3 sequence: CASSFGSGYGQYF. The CDR3 DNA reads as TGTGCCAGCAGTTTTGGTAGCGGCTACGGGCAGTACTTC.

This clonotype appeared a few times. The genes are TRBV19 and TRBJ2-1; TRBD2 matches 12 bases. The ends lost 7 bases at V and 5 bases at J; junction bases unmatched: 12. Looked up from germline, CDR1 is LNHDA and CDR2 is SQIVND (reference sequence). The CDR3 sequence is 17 residues long. The CDR3 region is CASTLAGGGIVNNEQFF. The CDR3 DNA is TGTGCCAGTACACTAGCGGGAGGCGGAATAGTAAACAATGAGCAGTTCTTC.

This clonotype came up many times. This chain joins TRBV7-6 and TRBJ2-1, with 7 bases that match TRBD2. The V gene end was trimmed by 2 bases and the J gene end by 12 bases; junction bases not matched to a gene: 10. Germline V lookup: CDR1 SGHVS, CDR2 FNYEAQ. The CDR3 length is 14 residues. The chain's CDR3 is CASSLRTSEPGQFF. DNA of the CDR3: TGTGCCAGCAGCTTAAGGACTAGTGAGCCTGGGCAGTTCTTC.

This clonotype turned up a few times. This sequence joins TRBV11-2 and TRBJ1-1, with D perhaps matching TRBD1 (6 bases). CDR1 is SGHAT and CDR2 is FQNNGV in the germline V gene. V dropped 7 bases and J dropped 5 bases, with 11 bases sitting between them. This CDR3 contains 12 residues. The DNA of the CDR3 is TGTGCCAGCACCGGTACAGGGACTGAAGCTTTCTTT. Its translation is CASTGTGTEAFF. The variable domain in full, completed from reference TRBV11-2 and TRBJ1-1, reads EAGVAQSPRYKIIEKRQSVAFWCNPISGHATLYWYQQILGQGPKLLIQFQNNGVVDDSQLPKDRFSAERLKGVDSTLKIQPAKLEDSAVYLCASTGTGTEAFFGQGTRLTVV.

The chain links TRBV7-6 to TRBJ1-2; the D gene is possibly TRBD1 (6 bases). Germline V CDR1 and CDR2: SGHVS, FNYEAQ. There are 13 residues in the CDR3. Trimming took off 5 bases at V and 10 bases at J, with 17 bases between the two ends. CDR3 in DNA: TGTGCCAGCAGCCCCAATGGGGGCAGTAACTACACCTTC. Residues: CASSPNGGSNYTF.

The V gene is TRBV28, the J gene TRBJ1-1; 8 nucleotides align to TRBD1. CDR3 length: 16 residues. Germline CDR1 MDHEN, CDR2 SYDVKM. V was clipped by 6 bases and J by 0 bases; unmatched bases: 9. Here the CDR3 reads CASSSGTGSMNTEAFF. The CDR3, as DNA: TGTGCCAGCAGCTCCGGGACAGGTTCTATGAACACTGAAGCTTTCTTT.

A few counts support this clonotype. J is TRBJ1-5 and V is TRBV20-1; 8 bases are a match to TRBD1. The germline CDR1 and CDR2 sequences are DFQATT and SNEGSKA (reference sequence). The CDR3 has 13 residues. V lost 6 bases and J lost 4; bases outside the gene matches: 5. The chain's CDR3 is CSAATGGNQPQHF. The DNA of the CDR3 is TGCAGTGCGGCAACAGGGGGTAATCAGCCCCAGCATTTT.

This clonotype has more than one count but fewer than ten. The chain links TRBV7-6 to TRBJ2-3; D unclear. The CDR3 consists of 15 residues. Trimming left V 3 bases short and J 2 bases short, with 12 bases between. CDR1 and CDR2 from the germline V gene are SGHVS and FNYEAQ. The CDR3 reads CASSLGRAPTDTQYF. The CDR3 bases are TGTGCCAGCAGCTTGGGAAGGGCCCCCACAGATACGCAGTATTTT.

The rearrangement uses TRBV9 and TRBJ2-7; 7 bases are shared with TRBD1. This CDR3 has 15 amino acids. J gave up 0 bases and V 0 bases, and 3 bases lay outside the gene matches. Germline CDR1 and CDR2: SGDLS and YYNGEE. The CDR3 loop is CASSVEGQHSYEQYF. The CDR3 nucleotides are TGTGCCAGCAGCGTAGAGGGACAGCACTCCTACGAGCAGTACTTC.

This clonotype was counted a few times. The J gene is TRBJ2-7, the V gene TRBV4-1, with 11 bases matching TRBD2. Trimming removed 2 bases from V and 3 bases from J; junction bases left unmatched: 6. The CDR3 length is 16 residues. The germline V gene has CDR1 MGHRA and CDR2 YSYEKL. In DNA, the CDR3 is TGCGCCAGCAGCCAACGACTAGCGGGAAAGAGCTACGAGCAGTACTTC. It translates to CASSQRLAGKSYEQYF.

This clonotype was counted a few times. This rearrangement joins TRBV6-2 or TRBV6-3 to TRBJ2-1; TRBD1 agrees at 12 bases. After removal of 6 bases from V and 9 bases from J, the junction contained 12 bases not matched to a gene. Germline assignment: CDR1 MNHEY and CDR2 SVGEGT. The CDR3 is 16 residues long. The CDR3 loop reads CASRLGQGAWGLEQFF. The CDR3 region has the DNA TGTGCCAGCAGACTGGGACAGGGGGCTTGGGGCCTTGAGCAGTTCTTC.

The V and J genes are TRBV12-3 or TRBV12-4 and TRBJ2-1, with D possibly matching TRBD2 (5 bases). This CDR3 contains 11 residues. Trimming took 4 bases from V and 13 from J, leaving 11 bases between them. For the CDR3, the DNA is TGTGCCAGCAGTTCGGCGGGTCATCAGTTCTTC. Its translation: CASSSAGHQFF.

This clonotype has more than one count but fewer than ten. V usage is TRBV2 and J usage is TRBJ2-2; no firm D call. Germline V gene data show CDR1 as SNHLY and CDR2 as FYNNEI. The CDR3 length is 13 residues. Trimming took off 5 bases at V and 4 bases at J, with 8 bases between the two ends. The CDR3 protein is CASSPVRTGELFF. The CDR3 nucleotides are TGTGCCAGCAGTCCGGTTCGCACCGGGGAGCTGTTTTTT.

This rearrangement joins TRBV5-5 to TRBJ2-5; possibly TRBD2 for D (6 bases). The CDR3 covers 16 residues. Trimming took 0 bases from V and 5 from J, leaving 17 bases between them. Germline lookup yields CDR1 SGHKS and CDR2 YYEKEE (reference sequence). The CDR3 loop reads CASSLAYGPSVETQYF. CDR3 bases: TGTGCCAGCAGCTTGGCCTACGGTCCTAGCGTCGAGACCCAGTACTTC. The full variable domain, with the rest looked up from reference TRBV5-5 and TRBJ2-5, is DAGVTQSPTHLIKTRGQQVTLRCSPISGHKSVSWYQQVLGQGPQFIFQYYEKEERGRGNFPDRFSARQFPNYSSELNVNALLLGDSALYLCASSLAYGPSVETQYFGPGTRLLVL.

This clonotype occurred many times. The V gene is TRBV7-6, the J gene TRBJ2-7; unclear D gene. Germline CDR1 and CDR2: SGHVS and FNYEAQ. With 5 bases removed from V and 3 bases from J, the gap between germline ends came to 11 bases. The CDR3 covers 13 residues. The CDR3 here is CASSAGLVYEQYF. The CDR3 region has the DNA TGTGCCAGCAGCGCCGGGCTGGTCTACGAGCAGTACTTC.